Listed below are T cell receptor beta chains from one sample, sequenced in a study of cytomegalovirus exposure and HLA in healthy donors. The protocol was immunoSEQ multiplex PCR, while the TCRdb copy is restricted to in-frame clones and leaves out a portion. The data hold around 260,000 clones, with roughly 80% observed a single time. The sample consisted of PBMCs. These receptors were obtained from a girl aged 2 to 10 in good health and CMV-seronegative. The CDR3 runs from the conserved cysteine through the conserved F or W. The D gene is left open where the match is weak. Size is stated for part of the rows, as once, few or many counts, or as a class when the clone is expanded.

clone_size d_call j_call v_call cdr3_aa cdr3_nt
- - TRBJ2-7 TRBV11-2 CASSWGPSAYEQYF TGTGCCAGCAGCTGGGGGCCAAGTGCCTACGAGCAGTACTTC
few - TRBJ2-1 TRBV28 CASRSGLIEQFF TGTGCCAGCAGGTCGGGGTTAATCGAGCAGTTCTTC
- TRBD2 TRBJ2-1 TRBV9 CASSVAPAPLAGVNEQFF TGTGCCAGCAGCGTAGCTCCGGCTCCACTAGCGGGAGTGAATGAGCAGTTCTTC
few - TRBJ1-4 TRBV18 CASSRAGAANEKLFF TGTGCCAGCTCACGGGCGGGGGCAGCTAATGAAAAACTGTTTTTT
- - TRBJ2-5 TRBV4-1 CASSQAVPETQYF TGCGCCAGCAGCCAAGCGGTGCCAGAGACCCAGTACTTC
- - TRBJ1-5 TRBV6-1 CASTNRGNQPQHF TGTGCCAGTACAAACCGTGGCAATCAGCCCCAGCATTTT
- TRBD2 TRBJ2-7 TRBV7-3 CASSLGSGGPPYEQYF TGTGCCAGCAGCTTAGGGAGCGGGGGGCCCCCCTACGAGCAGTACTTC
- TRBD1 TRBJ1-1 TRBV11-2 CAGRTGRDTEAFF TGTGCCGGAAGGACAGGACGGGACACTGAAGCTTTCTTT
once - TRBJ2-3 TRBV12-2 CASRTSGRIDTQYF TGTGCAAGTCGCACTAGCGGGAGGATAGATACGCAGTATTTT
- TRBD1 TRBJ1-1 TRBV6-1 CASSDTDRRNTEAFF TGTGCCAGCAGTGACACGGACAGGAGGAACACTGAAGCTTTCTTT
- - TRBJ1-3 TRBV4-1 CASSQESGRLVSGNTIYF TGCGCCAGCAGCCAAGAGAGTGGGAGGCTCGTCTCTGGAAACACCATATATTTT
- TRBD2 TRBJ2-1 TRBV11-2 CASSLGLAGQSLQFF TGTGCCAGCAGCTTAGGCCTAGCGGGACAATCTCTGCAGTTCTTC
- TRBD1 TRBJ2-7 TRBV6-6 CASSFDRGSYEQYF TGTGCCAGCAGTTTCGACAGGGGGTCCTACGAGCAGTACTTC
- - TRBJ1-5 TRBV19 CASGQAYSNQPQHF TGTGCCAGTGGGCAGGCCTATAGCAATCAGCCCCAGCATTTT
once TRBD1 TRBJ2-7 TRBV18 CATSSQGASYEQYF TGTGCCACCTCTTCCCAGGGGGCTTCCTACGAGCAGTACTTC
- - TRBJ1-2 TRBV4-1 CASSSGREDGYTF TGCGCCAGCAGCTCAGGCAGGGAGGATGGCTACACCTTC
- TRBD2 TRBJ2-7 TRBV4-1 CASSPLSGLAGRYEQYF TGCGCCAGCAGCCCCCTATCCGGACTAGCGGGACGATACGAGCAGTACTTC
- - TRBJ2-1 TRBV7-3 CASSLSARSSYNEQFF TGTGCCAGCAGCTTATCAGCCCGGAGCTCCTACAATGAGCAGTTCTTC
- TRBD1 TRBJ1-1 TRBV2 CASSERDRGGAFF TGTGCCAGCAGTGAGAGGGACAGGGGTGGAGCTTTCTTT
once - TRBJ2-1 TRBV5-1 CASRTGNDEQFF TGCGCCAGCCGAACCGGGAATGATGAGCAGTTCTTC
- TRBD1 TRBJ1-1 TRBV5-1 CASSTATGAEAFF TGCGCCAGCAGTACTGCGACAGGGGCTGAAGCTTTCTTT
- TRBD2 TRBJ2-1 TRBV6-1 CASSMGLAGVAEQFF TGTGCCAGCAGTATGGGACTAGCGGGGGTGGCTGAGCAGTTCTTC
- TRBD1 TRBJ2-4 TRBV7-3 CASSWTGADIQYF TGTGCCAGCAGCTGGACAGGGGCAGACATTCAGTACTTC
- TRBD1 TRBJ2-5 TRBV27 CASRGGRGTQYF TGTGCCAGCAGAGGGGGCCGTGGGACCCAGTACTTC
- TRBD2 TRBJ2-7 TRBV9 CASSVGGTSGPYEQYF TGTGCCAGCAGCGTAGGAGGGACTAGCGGGCCCTACGAGCAGTACTTC
- - TRBJ1-5 TRBV7-2 CASSTPPGGIVNQPQHF TGTGCCAGCAGCACCCCCCCGGGGGGAATAGTCAATCAGCCCCAGCATTTT
- TRBD1 TRBJ2-1 TRBV2 CASSKGQVNNEQFF TGTGCCAGCAGCAAGGGACAGGTGAACAATGAGCAGTTCTTC
once TRBD2 TRBJ2-7 TRBV29-1 CSVRLAGVYEQYF TGCAGCGTTAGGTTAGCGGGAGTGTACGAGCAGTACTTC
few - TRBJ1-5 TRBV6-1 CASSEGTSGNQPQHF TGTGCCAGCAGTGAAGGGACATCGGGCAATCAGCCCCAGCATTTT
- - TRBJ1-1 TRBV25-1 CASSEATGGRGTEAFF TGTGCCAGCAGTGAAGCAACGGGGGGTAGGGGCACTGAAGCTTTCTTT
- - TRBJ1-1 TRBV25-1 CASSETTSEAFF TGTGCCAGCAGTGAGACAACATCAGAAGCTTTCTTT
- TRBD2 TRBJ2-7 TRBV11-2 CASSLGTSGAYEQYF TGTGCCAGCAGCCTCGGGACTAGCGGAGCCTACGAGCAGTACTTC